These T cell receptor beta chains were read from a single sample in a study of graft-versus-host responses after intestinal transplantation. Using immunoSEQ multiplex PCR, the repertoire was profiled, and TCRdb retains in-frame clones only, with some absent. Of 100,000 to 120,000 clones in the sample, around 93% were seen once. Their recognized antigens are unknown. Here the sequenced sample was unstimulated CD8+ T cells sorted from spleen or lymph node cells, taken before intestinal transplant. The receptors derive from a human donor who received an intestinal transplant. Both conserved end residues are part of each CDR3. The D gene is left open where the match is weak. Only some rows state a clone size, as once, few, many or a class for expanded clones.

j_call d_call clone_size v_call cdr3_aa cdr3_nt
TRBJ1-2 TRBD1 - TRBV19 CASSDRDYGYTF TGTGCCAGTTCCGACAGGGACTATGGCTACACCTTC
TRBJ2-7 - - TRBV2 CASGGRVYEQYF TGTGCCAGCGGTGGACGGGTCTACGAGCAGTACTTC
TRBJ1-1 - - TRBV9 CASSYGGTTEAFF TGTGCCAGCAGCTACGGCGGAACCACTGAAGCTTTCTTT
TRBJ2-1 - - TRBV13 CASSLSTGEQFF TGTGCCAGCAGCTTGTCGACTGGGGAGCAGTTCTTC
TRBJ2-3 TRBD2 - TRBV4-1 CASSQDVTSDGPDTQYF TGCGCCAGCAGCCAAGATGTAACTAGCGACGGTCCAGATACGCAGTATTTT
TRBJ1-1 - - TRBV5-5 CASSLGVNTEAFF TGTGCCAGCAGCTTGGGTGTGAACACTGAAGCTTTCTTT
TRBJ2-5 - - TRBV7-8 CASSTGWGRVRETQYF TGTGCCAGCAGCACGGGTTGGGGGCGGGTCCGAGAGACCCAGTACTTC
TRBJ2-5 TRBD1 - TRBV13 CASSSGSPTGAAETQYF TGTGCCAGCAGCTCGGGGTCCCCTACAGGGGCGGCGGAGACCCAGTACTTC
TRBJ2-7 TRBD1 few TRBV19 CATSGQGLYEQYF TGTGCCACCTCGGGACAGGGATTATACGAGCAGTACTTC
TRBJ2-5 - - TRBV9 CASSGKGETQYF TGTGCCAGCAGCGGAAAGGGAGAGACCCAGTACTTC
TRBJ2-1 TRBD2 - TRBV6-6 CASQLGLDAFF TGTGCCAGCCAACTAGGACTAGACGCGTTCTTC
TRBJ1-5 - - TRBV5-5 CASSLTGEGNQPQHF TGTGCCAGCAGCTTGACGGGGGAGGGAAATCAGCCCCAGCATTTT
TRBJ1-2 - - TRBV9 CASSVGGGRGYTF TGTGCCAGCAGCGTAGGAGGGGGTAGGGGCTACACCTTC
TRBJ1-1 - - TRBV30 CAWSGGLKAFF TGTGCCTGGAGCGGGGGACTGAAAGCTTTCTTT
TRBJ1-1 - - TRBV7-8 CASSFDGANTEAFF TGTGCCAGCAGCTTCGACGGGGCTAACACTGAAGCTTTCTTT
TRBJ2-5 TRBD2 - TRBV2 CASSELAGEETQYF TGTGCCAGCAGTGAACTAGCGGGAGAAGAGACCCAGTACTTC
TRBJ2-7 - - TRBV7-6 CASSLTQEAAYEQYF TGTGCCAGTAGTTTGACGCAGGAGGCGGCATACGAGCAGTACTTC
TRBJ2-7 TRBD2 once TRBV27 CASSLSSGRAYEQYF TGTGCCAGCAGTTTATCTAGCGGGAGGGCCTACGAGCAGTACTTC
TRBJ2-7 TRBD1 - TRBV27 CASSPDRGITYEQYF TGTGCCAGCAGCCCAGACAGGGGGATAACCTACGAGCAGTACTTC
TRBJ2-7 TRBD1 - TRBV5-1 CASSSGQGLGEREQYF TGCGCCAGCAGCTCCGGACAGGGGTTGGGAGAGCGCGAGCAGTACTTC
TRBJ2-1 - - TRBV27 CASSLTSGYEQFF TGTGCCAGCAGTTTAACTAGTGGCTATGAGCAGTTCTTC
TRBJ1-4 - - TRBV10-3 CAISESGSYEKLFF TGTGCCATCAGTGAGTCGGGATCTTACGAAAAACTGTTTTTT
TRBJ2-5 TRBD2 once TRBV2 CASSEWTSGRQETQYF TGTGCCAGCAGTGAATGGACTAGCGGGCGGCAAGAGACCCAGTACTTC
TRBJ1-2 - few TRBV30 CAWSGEGWHGYTF TGTGCCTGGAGTGGGGAGGGGTGGCATGGCTACACCTTC
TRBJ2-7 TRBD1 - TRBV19 CASSAGQGNYEQYF TGTGCCAGTAGTGCGGGACAGGGGAATTACGAGCAGTACTTC
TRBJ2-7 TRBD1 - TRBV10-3 CAIRQTGGLYEQYF TGTGCCATCAGACAAACAGGGGGCTTGTACGAGCAGTACTTC
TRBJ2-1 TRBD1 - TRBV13 CASRRGLYNEQFF TGTGCCAGCAGAAGGGGGCTTTACAATGAGCAGTTCTTC
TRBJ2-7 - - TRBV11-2 CASSPQGHWEQYF TGTGCCAGCAGCCCACAGGGCCATTGGGAGCAGTACTTC
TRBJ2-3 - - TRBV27 CASSLKDDTQYF TGTGCCAGCAGTTTAAAGGACGATACGCAGTATTTT
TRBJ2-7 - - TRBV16 CASSQSTYEQYF TGTGCCAGCAGCCAATCTACCTACGAGCAGTACTTC
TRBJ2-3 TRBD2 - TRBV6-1 CASSEARPGGSTDTQYF TGTGCCAGCAGTGAAGCGCGTCCGGGAGGGTCCACAGATACGCAGTATTTT
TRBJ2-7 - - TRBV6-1 CASSEEGSEQYF TGTGCCAGCAGTGAAGAAGGGAGCGAGCAGTACTTC
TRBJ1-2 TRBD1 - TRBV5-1 CASSVGTGVYGYTF TGCGCCAGCAGCGTCGGGACAGGGGTTTATGGCTACACCTTC
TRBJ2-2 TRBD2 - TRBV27 CASHTSGLYTGELFF TGTGCCAGTCATACTAGCGGGCTGTACACCGGGGAGCTGTTTTTT
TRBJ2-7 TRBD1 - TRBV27 CASSDRATAYEQYF TGTGCCAGCTCCGACAGGGCTACCGCCTACGAGCAGTACTTC
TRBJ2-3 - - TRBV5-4 CASSFSGGGADTQYF TGTGCCAGCAGCTTTTCAGGGGGAGGCGCAGATACGCAGTATTTT
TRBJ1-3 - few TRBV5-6 CASTIESGNTIYF TGTGCCAGCACAATCGAGTCTGGAAACACCATATATTTT
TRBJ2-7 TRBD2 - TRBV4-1 CASSQDGREIDEQYF TGCGCCAGCAGCCAAGACGGGCGGGAGATCGACGAGCAGTACTTC
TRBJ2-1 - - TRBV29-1 CSVLTMADEQFF TGCAGCGTTCTTACCATGGCAGATGAGCAGTTCTTC
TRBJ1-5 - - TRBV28 CASSLYGVRDQPQHF TGTGCCAGCAGTTTATATGGGGTTAGGGATCAGCCCCAGCATTTT
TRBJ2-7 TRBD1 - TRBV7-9 CASSHRTGGGEQYF TGTGCCAGCAGCCACCGGACAGGGGGGGGCGAGCAGTACTTC
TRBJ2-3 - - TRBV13 CASSPRPRTDTQYF TGTGCCAGCAGCCCCCGGCCCCGCACAGATACGCAGTATTTT
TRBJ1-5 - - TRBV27 CASSLTRGYQPQHF TGTGCCAGCAGTCTAACTCGGGGTTATCAGCCCCAGCATTTT
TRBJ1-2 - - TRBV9 CASSHSGILYGYTF TGTGCCAGCAGCCACTCCGGGATCCTCTATGGCTACACCTTC
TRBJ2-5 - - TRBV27 CASSSFGSETQYF TGTGCCAGCAGTTCTTTCGGGAGTGAGACCCAGTACTTC
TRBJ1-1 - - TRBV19 CATSGVGADTEAFF TGTGCCACGTCGGGGGTGGGGGCAGACACTGAAGCTTTCTTT
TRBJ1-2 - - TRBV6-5 CASRTLWRNYGYTF TGTGCCAGCAGGACCCTATGGAGGAACTATGGCTACACCTTC